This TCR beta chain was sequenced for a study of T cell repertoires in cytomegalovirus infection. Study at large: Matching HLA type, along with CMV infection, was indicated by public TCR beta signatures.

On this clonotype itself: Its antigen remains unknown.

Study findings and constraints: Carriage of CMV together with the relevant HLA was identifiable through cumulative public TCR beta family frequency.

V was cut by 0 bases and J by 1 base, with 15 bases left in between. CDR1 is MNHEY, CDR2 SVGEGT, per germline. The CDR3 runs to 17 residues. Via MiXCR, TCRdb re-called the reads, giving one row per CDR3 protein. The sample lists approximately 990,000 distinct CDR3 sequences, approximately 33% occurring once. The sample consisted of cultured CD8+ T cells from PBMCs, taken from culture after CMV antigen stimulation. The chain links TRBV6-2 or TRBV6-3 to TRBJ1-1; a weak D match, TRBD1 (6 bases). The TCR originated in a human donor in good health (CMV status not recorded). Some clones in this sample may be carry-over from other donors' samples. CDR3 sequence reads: CASSYSIQGRRNTEAFF. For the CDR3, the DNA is TGTGCCAGCAGTTACTCGATACAGGGACGAAGGAACACTGAAGCTTTCTTT.